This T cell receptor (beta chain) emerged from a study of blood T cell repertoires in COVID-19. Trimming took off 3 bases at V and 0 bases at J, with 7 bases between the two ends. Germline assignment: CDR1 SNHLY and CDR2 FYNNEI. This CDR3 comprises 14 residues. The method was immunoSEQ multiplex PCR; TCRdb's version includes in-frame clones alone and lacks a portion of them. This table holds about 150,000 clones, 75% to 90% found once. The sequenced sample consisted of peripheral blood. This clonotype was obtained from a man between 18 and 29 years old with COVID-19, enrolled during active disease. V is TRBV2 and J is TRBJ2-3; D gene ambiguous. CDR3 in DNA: TGTGCCAGCAGTGACGCCACTAGCACAGATACGCAGTATTTT. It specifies CASSDATSTDTQYF.